This T cell receptor (beta chain) was recorded in a study of regulatory T cells in long-lasting Graves disease. Study observations and caveats: Persistent disease samples used TRBV28, TRBJ1-2 and TRBJ2-5 preferentially. No thyroid tissue was studied; the work used peripheral blood only.

The TCR beta library used iRepertoire HTBI primers with Arm-PCR amplification of CDR3. As handled by the study authors: Samples revealed approximately 60 TRBV and fewer than 15 TRBJ segments. TCRdb used MiXCR to reprocess the multiplex PCR reads, holding one entry per CDR3 protein. The V and J calls and clone size come from TCRdb's table, not from the authors' own analysis. The sample holds around 500,000 distinct CDR3 sequences, around 20% seen once. The CDR3 runs to 16 residues. The germline V gene encodes CDR1 MDHEN and CDR2 SYDVKM. V gave up 9 bases and J gave up 5 bases; unmatched junction bases: 15. Time point noted: persistent/refractory GD, antithyroid drugs over 5 years with positive TRAb. With RNA extracted from PBMCs as input, the TCR library was made. The patients were enrolled through endocrinology in Xi'an, China. Remarks on this clonotype: Its target is unknown.

This sequence joins TRBV28 and TRBJ2-1; 8 bases are shared with TRBD2. The sequence came from a female donor with Graves disease. The input for sequencing was peripheral blood mononuclear cells (PBMCs), taken when the disease was refractory, from a patient treated with antithyroid drugs. The CDR3 is CASRRDSGIFDNEQFF. CDR3 in DNA: TGTGCCAGTAGGCGCGATAGCGGGATTTTCGACAATGAGCAGTTCTTC.